Reported below is one T cell receptor (beta chain). Trimming cost V 5 bases and J 6 bases, with 16 bases left between them. The CDR3 runs 14 residues. The germline V gene has CDR1 SGHNT and CDR2 YENEEA. This specimen belongs to a study of blood T cell repertoires in COVID-19. Overall study: Some COVID-19 samples were acute and others convalescent; all came from the United States, Italy and Spain.

Methods used by the authors: Counts of nucleated cells, estimated from reference gene primer amplification, were obtained. The method was immunoSEQ multiplex PCR; TCRdb's version includes in-frame clones alone and lacks a portion of them. D and trimming were read from the DNA, whereas the V and J calls and clone size are those reported in that table. The table has some 52,000 clones, roughly 87% seen once. Sequencing was carried out using peripheral blood. The sequence came from a human donor with active COVID-19. The donor label of this sample is uncertain. V and J are TRBV11-3 and TRBJ1-1, with D maybe TRBD1 (6 bases). As DNA, the CDR3 is TGTGCCAGCAGCCACACAGGGTTATCCGCTGAAGCTTTCTTT. Amino acid sequence: CASSHTGLSAEAFF.